This TCR beta chain derives from a study of CD8 T cells in ankylosing spondylitis. Broader study findings: Disease-linked clones proved CD8+ and comparatively uncommon in peripheral blood. Both synovial fluid and blood in reactive arthritis had previously been reported to carry some motif variants.

This clonotype was observed a handful of times. Its specificity is unknown. One entry per CDR3 protein, called by TCRdb with MiXCR from the 5' RACE reads. The sample yields about 220,000 distinct CDR3 sequences, roughly 24% seen once. This sequence originates from a male donor with ankylosing spondylitis or in good health (not recorded which). Input material: blood, either unsorted or a sorted T cell fraction (not recorded which).

Here the CDR3 DNA reads TGTGCCACCAGCAGTCCGTTTCAAGGGAGCTTGAACTATGGCTACACCTTC. It encodes CATSSPFQGSLNYGYTF. The rearrangement uses TRBV15 and TRBJ1-2; D unclear. This CDR3 region has 17 residues. V gave up 3 bases and J gave up 2 bases, with 19 bases separating them. Germline V CDR1 and CDR2: LNHNV, YYDKDF (reference sequence).